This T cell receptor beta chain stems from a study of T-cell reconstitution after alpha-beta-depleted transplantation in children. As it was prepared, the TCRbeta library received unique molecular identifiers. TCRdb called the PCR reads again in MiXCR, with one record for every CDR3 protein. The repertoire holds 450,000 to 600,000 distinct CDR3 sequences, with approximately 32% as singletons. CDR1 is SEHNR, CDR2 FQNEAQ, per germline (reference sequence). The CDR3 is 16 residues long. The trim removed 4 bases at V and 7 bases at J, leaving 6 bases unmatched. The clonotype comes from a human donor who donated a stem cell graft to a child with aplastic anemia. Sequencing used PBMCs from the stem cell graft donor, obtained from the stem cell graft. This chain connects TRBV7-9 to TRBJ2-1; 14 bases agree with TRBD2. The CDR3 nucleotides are TGTGCCAGCAGCTCTCCCGGGACTAGCGGGAGTAATGAGCAGTTCTTC. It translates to CASSSPGTSGSNEQFF.